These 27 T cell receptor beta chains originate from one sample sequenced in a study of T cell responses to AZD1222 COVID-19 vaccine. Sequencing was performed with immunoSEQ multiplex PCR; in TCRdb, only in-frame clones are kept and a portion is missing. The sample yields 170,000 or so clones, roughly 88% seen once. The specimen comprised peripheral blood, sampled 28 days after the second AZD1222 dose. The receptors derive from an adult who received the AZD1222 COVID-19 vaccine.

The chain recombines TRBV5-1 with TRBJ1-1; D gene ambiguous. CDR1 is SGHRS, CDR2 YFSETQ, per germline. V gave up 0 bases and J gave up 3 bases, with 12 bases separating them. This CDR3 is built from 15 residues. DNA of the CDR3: TGCGCCAGCAGCTTGGGGGCAAGGAGGGACACTGAAGCTTTCTTT. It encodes CASSLGARRDTEAFF.

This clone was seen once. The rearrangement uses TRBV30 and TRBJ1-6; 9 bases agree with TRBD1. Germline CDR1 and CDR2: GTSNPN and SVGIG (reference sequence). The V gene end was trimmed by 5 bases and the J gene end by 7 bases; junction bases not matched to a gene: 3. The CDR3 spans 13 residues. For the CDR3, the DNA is TGTGCCTGGGCCGACAGGGGGAATTCACCCCTCCACTTT. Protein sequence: CAWADRGNSPLHF. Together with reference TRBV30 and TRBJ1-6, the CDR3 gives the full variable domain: SQTIHQWPATLVQPVGSPLSLECTVEGTSNPNLYWYRQAAGRGLQLLFYSVGIGQISSEVPQNLSASRPQDRQFILSSKKLLLSDSGFYLCAWADRGNSPLHFGNGTRLTVT.

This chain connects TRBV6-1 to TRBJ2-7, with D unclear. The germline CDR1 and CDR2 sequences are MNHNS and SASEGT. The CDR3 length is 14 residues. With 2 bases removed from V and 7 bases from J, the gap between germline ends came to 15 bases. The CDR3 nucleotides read TGTGCCAGCAGTGAAACGGAGCACCTTCGGGAGCAGTACTTC. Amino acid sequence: CASSETEHLREQYF.

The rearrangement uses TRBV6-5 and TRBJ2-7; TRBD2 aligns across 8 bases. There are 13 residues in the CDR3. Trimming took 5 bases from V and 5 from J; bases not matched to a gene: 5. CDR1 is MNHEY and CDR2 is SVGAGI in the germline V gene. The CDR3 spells CASSRGGFHEQYF. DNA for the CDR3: TGTGCCAGCAGTCGCGGGGGGTTCCACGAGCAGTACTTC.

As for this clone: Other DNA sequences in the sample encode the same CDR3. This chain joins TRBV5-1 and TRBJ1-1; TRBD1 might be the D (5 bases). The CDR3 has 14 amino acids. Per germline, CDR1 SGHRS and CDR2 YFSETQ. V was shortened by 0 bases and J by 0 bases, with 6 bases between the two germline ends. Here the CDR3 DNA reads TGCGCCAGCAGCTTGGACAGGTTGAACACTGAAGCTTTCTTT. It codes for CASSLDRLNTEAFF.

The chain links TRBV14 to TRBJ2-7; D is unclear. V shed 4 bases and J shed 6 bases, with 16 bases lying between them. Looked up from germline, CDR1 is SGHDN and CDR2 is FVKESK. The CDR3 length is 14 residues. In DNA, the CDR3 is TGTGCCAGCAGCCCCGGAGCTTTCCGGTTCGAGCAGTACTTC. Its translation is CASSPGAFRFEQYF.

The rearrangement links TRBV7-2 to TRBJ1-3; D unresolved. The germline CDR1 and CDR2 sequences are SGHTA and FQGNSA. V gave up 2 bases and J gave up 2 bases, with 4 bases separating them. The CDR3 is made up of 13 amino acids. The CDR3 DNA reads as TGTGCCAGCAGCTTATTGACTGGAAACACCATATATTTT. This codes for CASSLLTGNTIYF.

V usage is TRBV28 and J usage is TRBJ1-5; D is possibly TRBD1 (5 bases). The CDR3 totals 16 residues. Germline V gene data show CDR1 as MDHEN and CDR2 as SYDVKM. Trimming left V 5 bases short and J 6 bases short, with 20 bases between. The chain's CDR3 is CASSPPRGVGGQPQHF. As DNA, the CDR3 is TGTGCCAGCAGTCCCCCCCGGGGGGTTGGTGGTCAGCCCCAGCATTTT. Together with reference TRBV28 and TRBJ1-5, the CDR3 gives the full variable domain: DVKVTQSSRYLVKRTGEKVFLECVQDMDHENMFWYRQDPGLGLRLIYFSYDVKMKEKGDIPEGYSVSREKKERFSLILESASTNQTSMYLCASSPPRGVGGQPQHFGDGTRLSIL.

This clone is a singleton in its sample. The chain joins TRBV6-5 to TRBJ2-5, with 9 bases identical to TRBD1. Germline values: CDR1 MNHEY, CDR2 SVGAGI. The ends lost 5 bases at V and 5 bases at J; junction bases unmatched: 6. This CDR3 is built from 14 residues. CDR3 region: CASSLDRGAETQYF. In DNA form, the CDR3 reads TGTGCCAGCAGTCTGGACAGGGGTGCGGAGACCCAGTACTTC.

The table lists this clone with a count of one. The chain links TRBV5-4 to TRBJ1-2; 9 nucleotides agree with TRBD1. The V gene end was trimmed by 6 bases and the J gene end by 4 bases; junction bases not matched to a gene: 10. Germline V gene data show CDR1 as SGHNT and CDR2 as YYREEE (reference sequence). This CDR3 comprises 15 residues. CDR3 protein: CASTQGQGLGYGYTF. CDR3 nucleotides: TGTGCCAGCACCCAAGGACAGGGGTTGGGCTATGGCTACACCTTC. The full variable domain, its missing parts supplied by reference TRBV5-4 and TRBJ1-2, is ETGVTQSPTHLIKTRGQQVTLRCSSQSGHNTVSWYQQALGQGPQFIFQYYREEENGRGNFPPRFSGLQFPNYSSELNVNALELDDSALYLCASTQGQGLGYGYTFGSGTRLTVV.

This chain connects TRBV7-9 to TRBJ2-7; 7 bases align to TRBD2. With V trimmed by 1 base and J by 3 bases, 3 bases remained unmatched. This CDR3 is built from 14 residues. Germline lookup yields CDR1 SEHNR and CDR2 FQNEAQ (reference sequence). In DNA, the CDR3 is TGTGCCAGCAGCTTAGACGGGGGGATCTACGAGCAGTACTTC. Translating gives CASSLDGGIYEQYF.

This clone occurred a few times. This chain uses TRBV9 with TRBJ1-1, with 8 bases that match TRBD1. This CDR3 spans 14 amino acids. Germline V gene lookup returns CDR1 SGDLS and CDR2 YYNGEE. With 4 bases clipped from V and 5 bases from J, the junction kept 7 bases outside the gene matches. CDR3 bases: TGTGCCAGCAGCTCCAGCGGACAGGGTACTGAAGCTTTCTTT. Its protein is CASSSSGQGTEAFF.

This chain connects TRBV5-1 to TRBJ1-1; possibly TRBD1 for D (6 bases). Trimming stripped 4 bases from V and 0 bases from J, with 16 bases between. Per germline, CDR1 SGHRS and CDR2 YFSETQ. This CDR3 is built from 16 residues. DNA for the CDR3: TGCGCCAGCAGCCTCGGAGGGGGGACCATGAACACTGAAGCTTTCTTT. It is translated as CASSLGGGTMNTEAFF. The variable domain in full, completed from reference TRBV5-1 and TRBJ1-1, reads KAGVTQTPRYLIKTRGQQVTLSCSPISGHRSVSWYQQTPGQGLQFLFEYFSETQRNKGNFPGRFSGRQFSNSRSEMNVSTLELGDSALYLCASSLGGGTMNTEAFFGQGTRLTVV.

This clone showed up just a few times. CDR3 coding DNA: TGTGCCAGTAGTATAGGAGGGACGTACTCCTACGAGCAGTACTTC. Translated, it gives CASSIGGTYSYEQYF. The chain carries TRBV19 and TRBJ2-7; D is possibly TRBD1 or TRBD2 (5 bases each). In germline, CDR1 is LNHDA, CDR2 SQIVND (reference sequence). CDR3 size: 15 residues. V gave up 1 base and J gave up 0 bases, with 10 bases separating them.

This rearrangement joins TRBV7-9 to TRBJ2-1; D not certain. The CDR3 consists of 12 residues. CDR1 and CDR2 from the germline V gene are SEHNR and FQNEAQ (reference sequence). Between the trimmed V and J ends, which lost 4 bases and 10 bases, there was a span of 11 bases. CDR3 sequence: CASSYGRREQFF. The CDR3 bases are TGTGCCAGCAGCTACGGGCGCAGGGAGCAGTTCTTC. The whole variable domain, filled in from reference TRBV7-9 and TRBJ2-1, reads DTGVSQNPRHKITKRGQNVTFRCDPISEHNRLYWYRQTLGQGPEFLTYFQNEAQLEKSRLLSDRFSAERPKGSFSTLEIQRTEQGDSAMYLCASSYGRREQFFGPGTRLTVL.

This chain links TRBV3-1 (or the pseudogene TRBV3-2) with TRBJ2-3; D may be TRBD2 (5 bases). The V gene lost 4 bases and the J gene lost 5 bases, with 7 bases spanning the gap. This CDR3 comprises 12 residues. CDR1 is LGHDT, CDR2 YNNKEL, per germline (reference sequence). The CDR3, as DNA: TGTGCCAGCAGCCCCGGAGGAGATACGCAGTATTTT. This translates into CASSPGGDTQYF.

The CDR3 DNA reads as TGTGCTGCGGGACGGAGCGGGGTGAACACTGAAGCTTTCTTT. Translating it yields CAAGRSGVNTEAFF. The J gene is TRBJ1-1, the V gene TRBV28; D might be TRBD1 (5 bases). Germline V CDR1 and CDR2: MDHEN, SYDVKM. The CDR3 sequence is 14 residues long.

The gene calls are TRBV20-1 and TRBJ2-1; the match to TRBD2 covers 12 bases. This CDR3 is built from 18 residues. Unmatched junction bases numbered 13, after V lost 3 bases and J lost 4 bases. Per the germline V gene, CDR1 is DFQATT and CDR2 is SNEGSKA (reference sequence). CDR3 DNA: TGCAGTGCTAGTGCTCCGATTACTAGCGGGGGGCATTACAATGAGCAGTTCTTC. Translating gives CSASAPITSGGHYNEQFF.

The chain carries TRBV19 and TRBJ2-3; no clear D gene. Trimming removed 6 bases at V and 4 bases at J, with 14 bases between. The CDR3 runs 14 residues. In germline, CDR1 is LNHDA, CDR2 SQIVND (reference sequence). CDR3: CASRPSGVADTQYF. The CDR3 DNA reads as TGTGCCAGTAGACCCTCGGGCGTCGCAGATACGCAGTATTTT. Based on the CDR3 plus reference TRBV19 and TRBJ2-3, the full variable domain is DGGITQSPKYLFRKEGQNVTLSCEQNLNHDAMYWYRQDPGQGLRLIYYSQIVNDFQKGDIAEGYSVSREKKESFPLTVTSAQKNPTAFYLCASRPSGVADTQYFGPGTRLTVL.

For the CDR3, the DNA is TGTGCCAGCACCCGGGACAGTCAAGAGACCCAGTACTTC. Its translation: CASTRDSQETQYF. The chain joins TRBV2 to TRBJ2-5; 7 bases agree with TRBD1. J was trimmed by 2 bases and V by 7 bases; bases with no gene match: 4. CDR1 is SNHLY and CDR2 is FYNNEI in the germline V gene. CDR3 length equals 13 residues.

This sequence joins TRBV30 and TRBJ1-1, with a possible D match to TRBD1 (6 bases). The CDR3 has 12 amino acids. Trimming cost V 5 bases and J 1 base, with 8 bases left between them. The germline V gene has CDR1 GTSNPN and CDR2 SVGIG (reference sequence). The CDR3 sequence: CAWAGENTEAFF. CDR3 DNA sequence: TGTGCCTGGGCAGGGGAGAACACTGAAGCTTTCTTT.

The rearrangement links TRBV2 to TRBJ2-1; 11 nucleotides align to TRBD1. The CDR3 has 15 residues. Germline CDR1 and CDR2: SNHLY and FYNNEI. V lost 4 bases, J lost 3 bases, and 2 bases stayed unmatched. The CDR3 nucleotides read TGTGCCAGCAGTGGCGGGACAGGGGGCTACAATGAGCAGTTCTTC. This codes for CASSGGTGGYNEQFF.

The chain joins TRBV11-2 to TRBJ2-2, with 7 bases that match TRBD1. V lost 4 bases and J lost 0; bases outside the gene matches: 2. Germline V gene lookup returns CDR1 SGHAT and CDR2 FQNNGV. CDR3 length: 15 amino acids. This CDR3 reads CASSYRGTNTGELFF. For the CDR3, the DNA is TGTGCCAGCAGCTACAGGGGCACGAACACCGGGGAGCTGTTTTTT.

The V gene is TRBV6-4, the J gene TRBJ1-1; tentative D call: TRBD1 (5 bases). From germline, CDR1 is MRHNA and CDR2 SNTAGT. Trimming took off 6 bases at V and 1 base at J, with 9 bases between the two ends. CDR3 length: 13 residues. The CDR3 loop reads CASSLDRNTEAFF. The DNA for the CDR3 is TGTGCCAGCAGCCTCGACAGGAACACTGAAGCTTTCTTT.

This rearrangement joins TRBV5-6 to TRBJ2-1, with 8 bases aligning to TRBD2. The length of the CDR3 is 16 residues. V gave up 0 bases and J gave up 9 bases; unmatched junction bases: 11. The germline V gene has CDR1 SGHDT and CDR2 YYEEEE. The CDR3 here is CASSLGGLAGHSEQFF. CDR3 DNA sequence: TGTGCCAGCAGCTTGGGGGGTCTAGCGGGCCACAGTGAGCAGTTCTTC.

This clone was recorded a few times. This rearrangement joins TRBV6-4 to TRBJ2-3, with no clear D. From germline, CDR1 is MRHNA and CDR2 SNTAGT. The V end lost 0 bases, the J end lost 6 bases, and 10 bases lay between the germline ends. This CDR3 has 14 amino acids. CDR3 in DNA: TGTGCCAGCAGTGACTCGTCAGTTTCTGATACGCAGTATTTT. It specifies CASSDSSVSDTQYF.

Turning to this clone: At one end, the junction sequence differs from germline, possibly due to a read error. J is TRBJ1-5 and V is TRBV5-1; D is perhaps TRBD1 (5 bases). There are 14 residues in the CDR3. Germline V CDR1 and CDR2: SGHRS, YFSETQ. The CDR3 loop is CASSLEGISQLQHF. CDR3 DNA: TGCGCCAGCAGCTTGGAGGGGATAAGCCAGCTCCAGCATTTT.